These 22 T cell receptor beta chains share one sample of origin, sequenced in a study of T-cell reconstitution after alpha-beta-depleted transplantation in children. Unique molecular identifiers tagged the TCRbeta library. From the PCR reads, TCRdb called clonotypes with MiXCR, one entry per CDR3 protein. The sample lists about 200,000 distinct CDR3 sequences; around 5.9% were seen once. Material: PBMCs, obtained before TCRalphabeta/CD19-depleted stem cell transplant. All receptors come from a girl under three years old with combined immunodeficiency, due to receive a stem cell transplant.

This clonotype was seen at least ten times. The rearrangement uses TRBV20-1 and TRBJ1-1; 7 bases are a match to TRBD1. Trimming cost V 6 bases and J 3 bases; bases outside gene matches: 10. The CDR3 loop spans 14 amino acids. The V gene's germline CDR1 is DFQATT and CDR2 SNEGSKA (reference sequence). Here the CDR3 reads CSAETGTGDTEAFF. The CDR3 DNA follows: TGCAGTGCAGAGACAGGGACGGGTGACACTGAAGCTTTCTTT.

Note on this clonotype: A much larger clone differs by one base, so this may be a read error. The chain recombines TRBV4-3 with TRBJ1-1; 10 nucleotides agree with TRBD1. Germline lookup yields CDR1 LGHNA and CDR2 YSLEER. The CDR3 has 14 residues. In nucleotides, the CDR3 is TGCGCCAGCAGCCAGGGGACAGGGGACACTGGAGCTTTCTTT. It is translated as CASSQGTGDTGAFF.

At least ten counts were recorded for this clonotype. The CDR3 coding sequence is TGTGCCAGCACTCAGAAAGGAGGGGGGACGGGCTTCTCATACGAGCAGTACTTC. This gives the protein CASTQKGGGTGFSYEQYF. V is TRBV11-2 and J is TRBJ2-7, with D perhaps matching TRBD1 or TRBD2 (6 bases each). Trimming stripped 7 bases from V and 4 bases from J, with 29 bases between. CDR1 is SGHAT and CDR2 is FQNNGV in the germline V gene. The CDR3 length is 18 residues.

In its sample, this clonotype was seen many times. An end of the junction does not agree with germline; a read error may underlie this. V gene TRBV4-2 combines with J gene TRBJ2-7, with D possibly being TRBD2 (7 bases). CDR3 length: 12 residues. Looked up from germline, CDR1 is LGHNA and CDR2 is YNFKEQ. The CDR3 DNA reads TGTGCCAGCAGTCAAGGGGGGGGACAAGAGTACTTC. It yields the protein CASSQGGGQEYF.

This clonotype occurred many times. This sequence joins TRBV12-3 or TRBV12-4 and TRBJ2-7; 7 bases map to TRBD1. V shed 6 bases, J shed 6 bases, and the junction held 11 bases outside the gene matches. The CDR3 sequence is 14 residues long. The CDR3 here is CASSLQGTAFEQYF. The CDR3 coding sequence is TGTGCCAGCAGCCTACAGGGGACGGCTTTCGAGCAGTACTTC.

This rearrangement joins TRBV12-3 or TRBV12-4 to TRBJ1-2; D perhaps matches TRBD1 (5 bases). V lost 6 bases and J 7 bases, leaving 9 bases between the germline ends. The CDR3 extends over 11 amino acids. The CDR3 nucleotides are TGTGCCAGCAGGGGGGATATTGGCTACACCTTC. It translates to CASRGDIGYTF.

Ten or more counts support this clonotype. V usage is TRBV6-5 and J usage is TRBJ2-3; D gene unclear. Trimming stripped 5 bases from V and 3 bases from J, with 15 bases between. CDR3 length: 15 amino acids. CDR1 and CDR2 from the germline V gene are MNHEY and SVGAGI. The CDR3 spells CASSPGSLVTDTQYF. CDR3 nucleotides: TGTGCCAGCAGTCCCGGGTCGCTCGTTACAGATACGCAGTATTTT.

This clonotype was observed at least ten times. CDR3 residues: CASSSYRRITLTYNSPLHF. The CDR3 DNA sequence: TGTGCCAGCAGTTCCTACCGACGCATAACTCTTACTTATAATTCACCCCTCCACTTT. The chain uses TRBV28 and TRBJ1-6; D is uncertain. V was cut by 4 bases and J by 4 bases, with 23 bases left in between. The CDR3 is 19 amino acids. CDR1 MDHEN and CDR2 SYDVKM come from the germline V gene.

Concerning this clonotype itself: A much larger clonotype is one base distant, so this may be a read error. This chain joins TRBV29-1 and TRBJ2-7, with D possibly being TRBD1 (6 bases). Germline V gene lookup returns CDR1 SQVTM and CDR2 ANQGSEA. CDR3 length: 13 residues. The CDR3 sequence: CSVQGPSSYEQCF. Written as DNA, the CDR3 is TGCAGCGTTCAGGGGCCGAGCTCCTACGAGCAGTGCTTC.

The sample holds many counts of this clonotype. The chain is built from TRBV6-5 and TRBJ2-5; D remains unclear. V was shortened by 2 bases and J by 9 bases, with 16 bases between the two germline ends. The CDR3 runs 14 residues. Germline V CDR1 and CDR2: MNHEY, SVGAGI. DNA for the CDR3: TGTGCCAGCAGTTACGGTGGACCGCCAAGGCCCCAGTACTTC. This encodes CASSYGGPPRPQYF.

This clonotype was observed a handful of times. The chain has TRBV19 and TRBJ2-7; tentatively, D is TRBD1 (6 bases). This CDR3 has 14 residues. Germline V gives CDR1 LNHDA, CDR2 SQIVND (reference sequence). V lost 6 bases to trimming and J lost 2 bases, with 14 bases between them. CDR3 sequence (DNA): TGTGCCAGTAGCCTCGGACAGACGACCTACGAGCAGTACTTC. Protein sequence: CASSLGQTTYEQYF.

This clonotype was seen at least ten times. The V and J genes are TRBV4-1 and TRBJ2-5; TRBD2 aligns across 10 bases. The length of the CDR3 is 17 residues. V shed 1 base, J shed 7 bases, and the junction held 12 bases outside the gene matches. Germline CDR1 reads MGHRA; CDR2 reads YSYEKL. This chain's CDR3 is CASSQAHLAGERLTQYF. CDR3 coding DNA: TGCGCCAGCAGCCAAGCACATCTAGCGGGGGAGCGACTGACCCAGTACTTC.

The chain uses TRBV27 and TRBJ2-1; 11 bases are a match to TRBD2. This CDR3 comprises 15 residues. The germline V gene has CDR1 MNHEY and CDR2 SMNVEV (reference sequence). J lost 7 bases, V lost 2 bases, and 4 bases had no gene match. The CDR3 reads CASSLGASGRNEQFF. In DNA form, the CDR3 reads TGTGCCAGCAGTTTAGGGGCTAGCGGGAGGAATGAGCAGTTCTTC.

This clonotype was seen ten or more times. V gene TRBV25-1 combines with J gene TRBJ2-4, with TRBD2 identical over 8 bases. Germline CDR1 reads MGHDK; CDR2 reads SYGVNS. The length of the CDR3 is 14 residues. Losses at the gene ends were 5 bases for V and 2 bases for J; bases not matched to a gene: 2. The CDR3 region has the DNA TGTGCCAGCAGTAGCGGGAGTACCAAAAACATTCAGTACTTC. It translates to CASSSGSTKNIQYF.

This clonotype has ten or more counts. The chain recombines TRBV28 with TRBJ2-1; D not resolved. Germline-derived CDR1 and CDR2 are MDHEN and SYDVKM. The CDR3 contains 15 residues. V was shortened by 3 bases and J by 2 bases, with 11 bases between the two germline ends. CDR3 coding DNA: TGTGCCAGCAGTTTCTTCGGAGAGGCCTACAATGAGCAGTTCTTC. This sequence encodes CASSFFGEAYNEQFF. Variable domain in full (rest from reference TRBV28 and TRBJ2-1): DVKVTQSSRYLVKRTGEKVFLECVQDMDHENMFWYRQDPGLGLRLIYFSYDVKMKEKGDIPEGYSVSREKKERFSLILESASTNQTSMYLCASSFFGEAYNEQFFGPGTRLTVL.

This clonotype has ten or more counts. This rearrangement joins TRBV12-3 or TRBV12-4 to TRBJ2-1; 11 nucleotides align to TRBD1. The CDR3 extends over 17 amino acids. The trim removed 0 bases at V and 2 bases at J, leaving 3 bases unmatched. CDR3 protein: CASSLAGTGGAYNEQFF. DNA of the CDR3: TGTGCCAGCAGTTTAGCTGGGACAGGGGGGGCCTACAATGAGCAGTTCTTC.

This clonotype was found many times. V and J are TRBV5-6 and TRBJ1-4; D is ambiguous. V lost 0 bases to trimming and J lost 6 bases, with 9 bases between them. The germline CDR1 and CDR2 sequences are SGHDT and YYEEEE. This CDR3 region has 14 residues. As DNA, the CDR3 is TGTGCCAGCAGCTTGGGGGCTTACCATGAAAAACTGTTTTTT. This encodes CASSLGAYHEKLFF.

The chain combines TRBV7-8 with TRBJ1-2; D is unclear. V shed 1 base and J shed 1 base, with 16 bases lying between them. Germline V gene sequence: CDR1 SGHVS, CDR2 FQNEAQ. The CDR3 extends over 17 amino acids. This chain's CDR3 is CASSLDLRQAFNYGYTF. Written as DNA, the CDR3 is TGTGCCAGCAGCTTAGATCTGAGGCAGGCGTTTAACTATGGCTACACCTTC.

This clonotype was recorded at least ten times. The chain combines TRBV7-2 with TRBJ2-1; D tentatively fits TRBD1 or TRBD2 (6 bases each). The CDR3 sequence is 14 residues long. The germline V and J ends were trimmed by 1 base and 10 bases, with 14 bases remaining between them. Germline lookup yields CDR1 SGHTA and CDR2 FQGNSA. CDR3: CASSLVLGAGEQFF. For the CDR3, the DNA is TGTGCCAGCAGCTTAGTGTTGGGGGCGGGGGAGCAGTTCTTC.

This clonotype was picked up many times. J is TRBJ1-5 and V is TRBV28, with TRBD1 matching 8 bases. This CDR3 contains 15 residues. Per the germline V gene, CDR1 is MDHEN and CDR2 is SYDVKM. After removal of 4 bases from V and 7 bases from J, the junction contained 9 bases not matched to a gene. CDR3 in DNA: TGTGCCAGCAGTTCGTCAGGGGGCTCTTGGCAGCCCCAGCATTTT. This translates into CASSSSGGSWQPQHF.

This clonotype has a count of ten or more. The J gene is TRBJ2-3, the V gene TRBV20-1; D unresolved. Trimming removed 2 bases at V and 1 base at J, with 13 bases between. Germline-derived CDR1 and CDR2 are DFQATT and SNEGSKA (reference sequence). CDR3 size: 15 residues. The CDR3 DNA reads TGCAGTGCTAGATATGTATGGTGTTGCACAGATACGCAGTATTTT. It encodes CSARYVWCCTDTQYF.

This clonotype was picked up many times. The chain combines TRBV5-4 with TRBJ2-1; 8 bases match TRBD2. Trimming cost V 1 base and J 8 bases; bases outside gene matches: 5. CDR3 length: 14 amino acids. CDR1 and CDR2 from the germline V gene are SGHNT and YYREEE (reference sequence). The CDR3 is CASSLRGTSYEQFF. The DNA of the CDR3 is TGTGCCAGCAGCTTGAGGGGGACTAGTTATGAGCAGTTCTTC. The full variable domain, completed using reference TRBV5-4 and TRBJ2-1, is ETGVTQSPTHLIKTRGQQVTLRCSSQSGHNTVSWYQQALGQGPQFIFQYYREEENGRGNFPPRFSGLQFPNYSSELNVNALELDDSALYLCASSLRGTSYEQFFGPGTRLTVL.